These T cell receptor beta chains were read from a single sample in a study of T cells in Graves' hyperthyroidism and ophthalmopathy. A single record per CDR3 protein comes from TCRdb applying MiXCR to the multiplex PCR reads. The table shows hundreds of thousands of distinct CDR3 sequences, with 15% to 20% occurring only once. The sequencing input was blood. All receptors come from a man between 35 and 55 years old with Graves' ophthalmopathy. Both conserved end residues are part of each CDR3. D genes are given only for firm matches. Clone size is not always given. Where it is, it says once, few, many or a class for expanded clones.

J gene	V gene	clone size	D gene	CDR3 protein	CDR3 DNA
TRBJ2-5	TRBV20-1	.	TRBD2	CSARDLLAGGNQETQYF	TGCAGTGCTAGAGATCTACTAGCGGGGGGGAACCAAGAGACCCAGTACTTC
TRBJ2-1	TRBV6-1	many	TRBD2	CASAFDAGGPGNNEQFF	TGTGCCAGCGCGTTTGATGCGGGAGGACCAGGTAACAATGAGCAGTTCTTC
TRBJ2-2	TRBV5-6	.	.	CASSLIQSPHGELFF	TGTGCCAGCAGCTTGATCCAGAGTCCTCACGGGGAGCTGTTTTTT
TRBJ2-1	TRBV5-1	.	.	CASSPRGASEQFF	TGCGCCAGCAGCCCCCGGGGAGCAAGTGAGCAGTTCTTC
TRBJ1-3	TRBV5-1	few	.	CASSLTTARGGNTIYF	TGCGCCAGCAGCTTGACAACCGCCCGAGGAGGAAACACCATATATTTT
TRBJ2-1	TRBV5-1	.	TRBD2	CASSLSGTSGRVVFF	TGTGCCAGCAGCCTCTCCGGGACTAGCGGGAGAGTTGTGTTCTTC
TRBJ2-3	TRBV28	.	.	CASSFETGSDTQYF	TGTGCCAGCAGTTTTGAGACAGGCTCAGATACGCAGTATTTT
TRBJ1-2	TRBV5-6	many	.	CASHNQPNYGYTF	TGTGCCAGCCATAACCAGCCTAACTATGGCTACACCTTC
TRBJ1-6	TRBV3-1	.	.	CASSLRQDRWSPLHF	TGTGCCAGCAGCCTTCGACAGGACCGGTGGTCACCCCTCCACTTT
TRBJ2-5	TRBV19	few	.	CASSIGPGTQETQYF	TGTGCCAGTAGTATAGGGCCCGGGACCCAAGAGACCCAGTACTTC
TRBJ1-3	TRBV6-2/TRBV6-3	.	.	CASIPDRGRAGNTIYF	TGTGCCAGCATCCCGGACCGTGGGAGAGCTGGAAACACCATATATTTT
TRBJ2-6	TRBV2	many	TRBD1	CASSRQGGSGANVLTF	TGTGCCAGCAGCCGACAGGGTGGTTCAGGGGCCAACGTCCTGACTTTC
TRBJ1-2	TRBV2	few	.	CASTDLGGYTF	TGTGCCAGCACTGACCTAGGGGGCTACACCTTC
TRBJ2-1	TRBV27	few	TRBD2	CASSLSTSGRPYNEQFF	TGTGCCAGCAGTTTATCGACTAGCGGGAGGCCCTACAATGAGCAGTTCTTC
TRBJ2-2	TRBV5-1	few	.	CASSPVQSRNTGELFF	TGCGCCAGCAGCCCCGTTCAATCTAGGAACACCGGGGAGCTGTTTTTT
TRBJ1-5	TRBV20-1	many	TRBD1	CSAPSGTESNQPQHF	TGCAGTGCTCCTTCCGGGACAGAAAGCAATCAGCCCCAGCATTTT
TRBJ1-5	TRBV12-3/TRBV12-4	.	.	CASSPSSGNQPQHF	TGTGCCAGCAGTCCCTCGAGTGGCAATCAGCCCCAGCATTTT
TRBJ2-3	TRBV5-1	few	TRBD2	CASSLLATPATDTQYF	TGCGCCAGCAGCTTACTAGCGACTCCCGCAACAGATACGCAGTATTTT
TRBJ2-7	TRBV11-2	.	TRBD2	CASGYPPTGTSGAFYEQYF	TGTGCCAGCGGATACCCCCCTACCGGGACTAGCGGGGCCTTCTACGAGCAGTACTTC
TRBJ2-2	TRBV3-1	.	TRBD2	CASSQSRGGYTGELFF	TGTGCCAGCAGCCAGTCGCGGGGGGGCTACACCGGGGAGCTGTTTTTT
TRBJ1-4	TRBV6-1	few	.	CASSEARATNEKLFF	TGTGCCAGCAGTGAGGCGAGGGCAACTAATGAAAAACTGTTTTTT
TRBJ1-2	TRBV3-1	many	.	CASSQGSVRYGYTF	TGTGCCAGCAGCCAAGGGTCGGTTCGTTATGGCTACACCTTC
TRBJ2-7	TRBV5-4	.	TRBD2	CASSLELAGSYEQYF	TGTGCCAGCAGCTTGGAACTAGCGGGGTCCTACGAGCAGTACTTC
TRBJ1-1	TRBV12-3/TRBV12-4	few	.	CASRRPATEAFF	TGTGCCAGCAGGCGACCAGCCACTGAAGCTTTCTTT
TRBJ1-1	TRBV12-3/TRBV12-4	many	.	CASSLNREGIVAFF	TGTGCCAGCAGTTTAAATCGGGAGGGTATAGTAGCTTTCTTT
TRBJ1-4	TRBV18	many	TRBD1	CASSSPGQGSEKLFF	TGTGCCAGCTCATCTCCGGGACAGGGATCGGAAAAACTGTTTTTT
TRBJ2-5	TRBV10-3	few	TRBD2	CAISVVAGGRKTQYF	TGTGCCATCAGTGTTGTAGCGGGAGGCCGAAAGACCCAGTACTTC
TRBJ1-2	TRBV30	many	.	CAWSVVGRSDYGYTF	TGTGCCTGGAGTGTCGTTGGTCGATCGGACTATGGCTACACCTTC
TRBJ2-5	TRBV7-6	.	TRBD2	CASSLTSGSVGQETQYF	TGTGCCAGCAGCTTGACTAGCGGGTCGGTCGGGCAAGAGACCCAGTACTTC
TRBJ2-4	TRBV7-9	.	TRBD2	CASSLGGGTRNIQYF	TGTGCCAGCAGCTTAGGGGGGGGGACTCGAAACATTCAGTACTTC
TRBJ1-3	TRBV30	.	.	CAWSQGSRWDSENTIYF	TGTGCCTGGAGTCAGGGTTCACGCTGGGATTCTGAAAACACCATATATTTT
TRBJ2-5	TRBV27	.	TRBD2	CASSPSPPGGRGRETQYF	TGTGCCAGCAGTCCATCCCCCCCGGGGGGGCGAGGACGGGAGACCCAGTACTTC
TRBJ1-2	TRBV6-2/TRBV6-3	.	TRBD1	CASRRDREVGYGYTF	TGTGCCAGCAGGCGTGACAGGGAGGTTGGCTATGGCTACACCTTC
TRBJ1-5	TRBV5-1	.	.	CASSIWGGGQPQHF	TGTGCCAGCAGCATATGGGGGGGCGGTCAGCCCCAGCATTTT
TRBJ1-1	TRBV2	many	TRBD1	CASVSGTVNTEAFF	TGTGCCAGCGTTTCCGGGACAGTTAACACTGAAGCTTTCTTT
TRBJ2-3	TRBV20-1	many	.	CSAAVLVRVDTQYF	TGCAGTGCCGCAGTGCTTGTGAGGGTAGATACGCAGTATTTT
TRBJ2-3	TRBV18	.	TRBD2	CASSPLREDTDTQYF	TGTGCCAGCTCACCCCTCCGGGAGGACACAGATACGCAGTATTTT
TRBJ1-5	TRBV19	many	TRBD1	CASSRQGTGQPQHF	TGTGCCAGTAGTAGACAGGGGACGGGTCAGCCCCAGCATTTT
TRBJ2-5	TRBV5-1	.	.	CASGYSGDFKTQYF	TGCGCCAGCGGGTACTCGGGGGACTTTAAGACCCAGTACTTC
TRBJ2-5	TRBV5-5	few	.	CASSFTGMTQETQYF	TGTGCCAGCAGCTTCACAGGGATGACACAAGAGACCCAGTACTTC
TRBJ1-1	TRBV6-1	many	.	CASSETQNTEAFF	TGTGCCAGCAGTGAAACCCAGAACACTGAAGCTTTCTTT
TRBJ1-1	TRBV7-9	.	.	CASSRPGGTEAFF	TGTGCCAGCAGTCGCCCGGGTGGGACTGAAGCTTTCTTT
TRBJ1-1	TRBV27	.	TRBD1	CASSLRGQGNSEAFF	TGTGCCAGCAGTTTACGTGGACAGGGGAATTCTGAAGCTTTCTTT
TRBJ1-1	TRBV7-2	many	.	CASSPLQGGTEAFF	TGTGCCAGCAGCCCACTACAGGGAGGCACTGAAGCTTTCTTT
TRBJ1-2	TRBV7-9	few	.	CASSTTASGGNYGYTF	TGTGCCAGCAGCACCACCGCGTCCGGGGGGAACTATGGCTACACCTTC
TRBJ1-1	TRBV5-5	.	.	CASSLGGGGITMNTEAFF	TGTGCCAGCAGCTTGGGCGGGGGGGGAATCACCATGAACACTGAAGCTTTCTTT
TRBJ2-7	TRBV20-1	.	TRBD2	CSVFGGLTSVASYEQYF	TGCAGTGTTTTTGGCGGGCTTACTAGCGTCGCCTCCTACGAGCAGTACTTC
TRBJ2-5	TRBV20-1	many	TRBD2	CSARSSGRMETQYF	TGCAGTGCTAGGTCAAGCGGGAGAATGGAGACCCAGTACTTC
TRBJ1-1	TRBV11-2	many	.	CASSRTSVLGTEAFF	TGTGCCAGCAGCCGGACTTCCGTGCTGGGGACTGAAGCTTTCTTT
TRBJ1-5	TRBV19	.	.	CASSIYTSNQPQHF	TGTGCCAGTAGTATATACACTAGCAATCAGCCCCAGCATTTT
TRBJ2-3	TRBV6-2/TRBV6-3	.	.	CASIQPPTDTQYF	TGTGCCAGCATCCAGCCTCCCACAGATACGCAGTATTTT
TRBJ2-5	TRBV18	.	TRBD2	CASSDGTSGSRLETQYF	TGTGCCAGCTCAGACGGGACTAGCGGCAGCCGTTTGGAGACCCAGTACTTC
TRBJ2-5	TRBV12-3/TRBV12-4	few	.	CASSLAEAGLTSQYF	TGTGCCAGCAGTTTAGCGGAGGCCGGCCTAACCAGCCAGTACTTC
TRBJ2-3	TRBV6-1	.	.	CASSEEMGEGTDTQYF	TGTGCCAGCAGTGAAGAAATGGGAGAGGGCACAGATACGCAGTATTTT
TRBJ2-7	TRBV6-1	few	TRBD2	CASSLSGFGISGGRYEQYF	TGTGCCAGCAGCCTTAGTGGGTTCGGGATTAGCGGGGGGCGATACGAGCAGTACTTC